This passage covers 25 T cell receptor beta chains from one sample sequenced in a study of blood T cell repertoires in COVID-19. Repertoires were generated with immunoSEQ multiplex PCR, while TCRdb's copy carries only in-frame clones and drops some. The repertoire holds around 130,000 clones, with 80% to 85% as singletons. Sequenced material: peripheral blood. The receptors come from a woman in her thirties who had recovered from COVID-19.

The sample holds one count of this clone. The rearrangement links TRBV27 to TRBJ2-7, with 10 bases that match TRBD1. Germline V gene lookup returns CDR1 MNHEY and CDR2 SMNVEV (reference sequence). V was pared by 5 bases and J by 2 bases, with 6 bases of the junction left unmatched. The CDR3 spans 15 residues. The CDR3 loop reads CASSIGTGAAYEQYF. In DNA, the CDR3 is TGTGCCAGCAGTATCGGGACAGGGGCGGCCTACGAGCAGTACTTC.

The chain couples TRBV4-1 to TRBJ1-5; 8 nucleotides match TRBD1. The CDR3 has 21 residues. Germline values: CDR1 MGHRA, CDR2 YSYEKL. V trimming: 0 bases; J trimming: 0 bases; junction bases outside the gene matches: 16. The CDR3 nucleotides are TGCGCCAGCAGCCAAGATAGGCAGTGGGGGGACAGGCAAGATAGCAATCAGCCCCAGCATTTT. Translating it yields CASSQDRQWGDRQDSNQPQHF.

This chain uses TRBV18 with TRBJ2-1, with TRBD2 matching 10 bases. After removal of 5 bases from V and 9 bases from J, the junction contained 10 bases not matched to a gene. From germline, CDR1 is KGHSH and CDR2 LQKENI. The CDR3 is 15 amino acids. This chain's CDR3 is CASSRLLAGSGEQFF. CDR3 nucleotide sequence: TGTGCCAGCTCAAGACTACTAGCGGGATCGGGTGAGCAGTTCTTC.

This chain uses TRBV4-1 with TRBJ1-3; no clear D gene. Trimming pared 1 base from V and 0 bases from J, leaving 13 bases between. Germline CDR1 MGHRA, CDR2 YSYEKL. The CDR3 contains 17 residues. CDR3 region: CASSQVPASRSGNTIYF. CDR3 nucleotide sequence: TGCGCCAGCAGCCAAGTCCCTGCCAGTCGCTCTGGAAACACCATATATTTT.

The V and J genes are TRBV10-2 and TRBJ1-2; 8 bases line up with TRBD1. The germline CDR1 and CDR2 sequences are WSHSY and SAAADI. V lost 5 bases and J lost 2; bases outside the gene matches: 4. This CDR3 spans 14 amino acids. In nucleotides, the CDR3 is TGCGCCAGCAGTTGGGACAGGAGAAACTATGGCTACACCTTC. This sequence encodes CASSWDRRNYGYTF.

Worth noting for this clone: Other DNA sequences in this sample translate to the same CDR3. V and J are TRBV5-1 and TRBJ1-1; D perhaps matches TRBD1 (5 bases). In germline, CDR1 is SGHRS, CDR2 YFSETQ. V was pared by 3 bases and J by 1 base, with 10 bases between. CDR3 length: 14 residues. The CDR3 protein is CASSSQGGNTEAFF. CDR3 nucleotides: TGCGCCAGCAGCTCTCAGGGTGGGAACACTGAAGCTTTCTTT.

The rearrangement uses TRBV4-1 and TRBJ2-3; the D gene is possibly TRBD2 (6 bases). Per germline, CDR1 MGHRA and CDR2 YSYEKL. CDR3 size: 14 residues. With 5 bases removed from V and 2 bases from J, the gap between germline ends came to 11 bases. For the CDR3, the DNA is TGCGCCAGCAGCTGGGCGGGGCCCACAGATACGCAGTATTTT. As protein: CASSWAGPTDTQYF.

The gene calls are TRBV11-2 and TRBJ2-7, with TRBD1 matching 7 bases. The V and J ends lost 0 bases and 3 bases, in that order; junction bases with no gene match: 8. CDR1 and CDR2 (germline): SGHAT, FQNNGV. The CDR3 has 16 residues. The CDR3 reads CASSLDRGYSYYEQYF. Here the CDR3 DNA reads TGTGCCAGCAGCTTAGACAGGGGGTATTCCTACTACGAGCAGTACTTC. Together with reference TRBV11-2 and TRBJ2-7, the CDR3 gives the full variable domain: EAGVAQSPRYKIIEKRQSVAFWCNPISGHATLYWYQQILGQGPKLLIQFQNNGVVDDSQLPKDRFSAERLKGVDSTLKIQPAKLEDSAVYLCASSLDRGYSYYEQYFGPGTRLTVT.

The rearrangement joins TRBV27 to TRBJ2-5, with 7 positions matching TRBD1. The germline gives CDR1 MNHEY, CDR2 SMNVEV (reference sequence). V lost 6 bases, J lost 5 bases, and 6 bases stayed unmatched. The CDR3 runs 13 residues. CDR3 protein: CASSPRGYETQYF. CDR3 in DNA: TGTGCCAGCAGCCCCAGGGGGTATGAGACCCAGTACTTC.

V is TRBV11-2 and J is TRBJ2-3; TRBD2 aligns across 7 bases. The CDR3 consists of 16 residues. Losses at the gene ends were 3 bases for V and 1 base for J; bases not matched to a gene: 7. Germline V CDR1 and CDR2: SGHAT, FQNNGV. The CDR3 sequence: CASSFFGRVGTDTQYF. In DNA form, the CDR3 reads TGTGCCAGCAGCTTTTTTGGGAGGGTCGGCACAGATACGCAGTATTTT.

This chain joins TRBV7-6 and TRBJ1-2, with a tentative D call TRBD1 (6 bases). Germline-derived CDR1 and CDR2 are SGHVS and FNYEAQ. This CDR3 is built from 15 residues. Trimming removed 6 bases from V and 6 bases from J, with 20 bases in between. This CDR3 is CASRPSGGVLHGYTF. CDR3 sequence (DNA): TGTGCCAGCAGGCCCTCGGGGGGCGTTTTGCATGGCTACACCTTC.

This chain joins TRBV6-5 and TRBJ1-2, with TRBD1 matching over 8 bases. There are 11 residues in the CDR3. V lost 6 bases, J lost 7 bases, and 1 base stayed unmatched. Germline V CDR1 and CDR2: MNHEY, SVGAGI. CDR3 in DNA: TGTGCCAGCAGAACAGGGGGTGGCTACACCTTC. It specifies CASRTGGGYTF.

V usage is TRBV7-9 and J usage is TRBJ2-3, with 9 positions matching TRBD2. The junction had 3 bases not matched to a gene; V was cut back by 1 base and J by 4 bases. The CDR3 loop spans 15 amino acids. The germline gives CDR1 SEHNR, CDR2 FQNEAQ (reference sequence). CDR3 nucleotides: TGTGCCAGCAGCTTAGGCGGGGGGGAGGCAGATACGCAGTATTTT. It codes for CASSLGGGEADTQYF.

This clone was counted once. The V call is TRBV9, the J call TRBJ2-2; D might be TRBD1 (5 bases). Trimming pared 6 bases from V and 5 bases from J, leaving 17 bases between. Looked up from germline, CDR1 is SGDLS and CDR2 is YYNGEE. The CDR3 sequence is 15 residues long. DNA for the CDR3: TGTGCCAGCAACGATGGGGCACAGCTGACCGGGGAGCTGTTTTTT. The encoded protein is CASNDGAQLTGELFF.

This sequence joins TRBV19 and TRBJ2-2; possibly TRBD2 for D (5 bases). With 8 bases removed from V and 7 bases from J, the gap between germline ends came to 11 bases. This CDR3 spans 12 amino acids. CDR1 is LNHDA, CDR2 SQIVND, per germline (reference sequence). The CDR3 region has the DNA TGTGCCAGTCCCTCCGGGGTCGGGGAGCTGTTTTTT. Its protein is CASPSGVGELFF.

The CDR3, as DNA: TGTGCCAGCTCACCAGAATTAGGTTCCGGACAACTTAATGAAAAACTGTTTTTT. This translates into CASSPELGSGQLNEKLFF. The chain links TRBV18 to TRBJ1-4; D is perhaps TRBD1 (5 bases). Trimming took 2 bases from V and 4 from J, leaving 20 bases between them. This CDR3 spans 18 amino acids. Germline CDR1 and CDR2: KGHSH and LQKENI.

V is TRBV27 and J is TRBJ1-5, with no clear D. The V gene lost 1 base and the J gene lost 4 bases, with 5 bases spanning the gap. The CDR3 has 13 residues. The germline V gene encodes CDR1 MNHEY and CDR2 SMNVEV (reference sequence). The CDR3 sequence: CASSLLANQPQHF. The CDR3 DNA follows: TGTGCCAGCAGTTTATTGGCAAATCAGCCCCAGCATTTT.

A single count supports this clone. The CDR3 loop reads CASSFFGLAGGGYNEQFF. In DNA, the CDR3 is TGTGCCAGCAGCTTCTTCGGACTAGCGGGAGGTGGCTACAATGAGCAGTTCTTC. The chain links TRBV5-6 to TRBJ2-1, with 14 bases fitting TRBD2. The V and J ends lost 2 bases and 3 bases, in that order; junction bases with no gene match: 7. This CDR3 comprises 18 residues. The V gene's germline CDR1 is SGHDT and CDR2 YYEEEE.

The gene calls are TRBV5-4 and TRBJ1-2, with D perhaps matching TRBD1 (5 bases). V dropped 0 bases and J dropped 5 bases, with 14 bases sitting between them. This CDR3 spans 15 amino acids. Per germline, CDR1 SGHNT and CDR2 YYREEE (reference sequence). CDR3 sequence (DNA): TGTGCCAGCAGCTTGGATGGAGGGGCAGGGTATGGCTACACCTTC. Translated, it gives CASSLDGGAGYGYTF.

In this sample, this clone turned up a few times. A junction end diverges from the germline sequence, so it may reflect a read error. The rearrangement uses TRBV28 and TRBJ1-1; D uncertain. The CDR3 sequence is 14 residues long. Looked up from germline, CDR1 is MDHEN and CDR2 is SYDVKM. The DNA of the CDR3 is TGTGCCAGCAGTTCCTCCCGGAGGGCCTCTGATGCTTTCTTT. Translation: CASSSSRRASDAFF.

This clone was seen just once. This chain links TRBV7-9 with TRBJ2-3; D gene uncertain. This CDR3 spans 14 amino acids. Trimming pared 2 bases from V and 3 bases from J, leaving 9 bases between. Per germline, CDR1 SEHNR and CDR2 FQNEAQ (reference sequence). The CDR3 nucleotides read TGTGCCAGCAGCTTATCTAGGAGTACAGATACGCAGTATTTT. Translating it yields CASSLSRSTDTQYF.

This chain joins TRBV11-2 and TRBJ2-1; D gene unclear. The germline V gene encodes CDR1 SGHAT and CDR2 FQNNGV. Trimming removed 5 bases from V and 10 bases from J, with 21 bases in between. CDR3 length: 15 residues. In nucleotides, the CDR3 is TGTGCCAGCAGCCCCCCTATGAAGCCCATTTCAGAGCAGTTCTTC. This encodes CASSPPMKPISEQFF.

Written as DNA, the CDR3 is TGTGCCAGCAGTTTAACAGGCCTGGGGTCTGGAAACACCATATATTTT. Its translation: CASSLTGLGSGNTIYF. The V gene is TRBV28, the J gene TRBJ1-3; tentatively, D is TRBD1 (5 bases). CDR3 length equals 16 residues. Trimming removed 2 bases at V and 1 base at J, with 12 bases between. CDR1 is MDHEN and CDR2 is SYDVKM in the germline V gene.

This clone appeared a single time. V usage is TRBV3-1 (or the pseudogene TRBV3-2) and J usage is TRBJ2-2; tentative D call: TRBD2 (6 bases). Germline V gives CDR1 LGHDT, CDR2 YNNKEL (reference sequence). The CDR3 sequence is 15 residues long. V was pared by 4 bases and J by 0 bases, with 9 bases between. The CDR3 protein is CASSRTNANTGELFF. The CDR3 DNA follows: TGTGCCAGCAGCCGGACTAACGCGAACACCGGGGAGCTGTTTTTT.

This clone was counted many times. The chain links TRBV19 to TRBJ2-3, with 9 bases lining up with TRBD2. After removal of 3 bases from V and 2 bases from J, the junction contained 9 bases not matched to a gene. The CDR3 totals 17 residues. Germline loops: CDR1 LNHDA, CDR2 SQIVND (reference sequence). CDR3: CASSIPPAGGLTDTQYF. The CDR3 bases are TGTGCCAGTAGTATTCCACCAGCGGGGGGACTCACAGATACGCAGTATTTT.